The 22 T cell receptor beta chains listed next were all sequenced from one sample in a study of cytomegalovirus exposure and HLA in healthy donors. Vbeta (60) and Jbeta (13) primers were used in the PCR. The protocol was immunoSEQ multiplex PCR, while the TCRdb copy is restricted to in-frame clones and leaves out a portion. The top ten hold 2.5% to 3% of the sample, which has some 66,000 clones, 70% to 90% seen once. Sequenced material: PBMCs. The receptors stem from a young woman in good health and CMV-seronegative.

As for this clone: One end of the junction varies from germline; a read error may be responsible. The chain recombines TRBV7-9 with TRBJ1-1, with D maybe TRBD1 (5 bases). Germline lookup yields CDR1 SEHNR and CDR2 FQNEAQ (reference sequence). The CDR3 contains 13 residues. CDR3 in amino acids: CSSSWGDNTEAFF. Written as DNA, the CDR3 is TGTTCCAGCAGCTGGGGGGATAACACTGAAGCTTTCTTT.

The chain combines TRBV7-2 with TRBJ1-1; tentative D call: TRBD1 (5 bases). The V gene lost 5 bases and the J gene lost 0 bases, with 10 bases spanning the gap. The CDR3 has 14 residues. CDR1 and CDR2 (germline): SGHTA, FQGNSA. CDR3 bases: TGTGCCAGCAGCCCCGGAGGGGTGAACACTGAAGCTTTCTTT. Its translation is CASSPGGVNTEAFF.

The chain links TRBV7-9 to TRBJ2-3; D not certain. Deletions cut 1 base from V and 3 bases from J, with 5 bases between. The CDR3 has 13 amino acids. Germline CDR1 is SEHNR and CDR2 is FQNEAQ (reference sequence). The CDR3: CASSLVLTDTQYF. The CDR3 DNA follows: TGTGCCAGCAGCTTAGTCTTGACAGATACGCAGTATTTT.

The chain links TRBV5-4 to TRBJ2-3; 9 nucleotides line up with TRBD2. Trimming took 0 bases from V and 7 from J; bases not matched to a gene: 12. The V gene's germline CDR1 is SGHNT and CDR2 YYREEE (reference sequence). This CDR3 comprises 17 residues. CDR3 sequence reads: CASSLGQGGGAINTQYF. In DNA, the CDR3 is TGTGCCAGCAGCTTGGGCCAGGGCGGGGGGGCTATAAATACGCAGTATTTT.

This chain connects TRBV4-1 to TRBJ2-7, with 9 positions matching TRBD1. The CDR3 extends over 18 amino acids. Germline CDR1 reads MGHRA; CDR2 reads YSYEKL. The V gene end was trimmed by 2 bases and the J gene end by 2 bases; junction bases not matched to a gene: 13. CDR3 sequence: CASSQQFPGQGRPYEQYF. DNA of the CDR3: TGCGCCAGCAGCCAACAATTTCCGGGACAGGGACGACCCTACGAGCAGTACTTC.

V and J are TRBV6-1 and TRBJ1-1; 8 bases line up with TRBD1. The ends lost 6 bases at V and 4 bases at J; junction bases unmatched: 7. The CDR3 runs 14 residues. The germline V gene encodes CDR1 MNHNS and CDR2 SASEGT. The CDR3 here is CASSRDRLTTEAFF. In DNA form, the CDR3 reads TGTGCCAGCAGCAGGGACAGGTTGACCACTGAAGCTTTCTTT.

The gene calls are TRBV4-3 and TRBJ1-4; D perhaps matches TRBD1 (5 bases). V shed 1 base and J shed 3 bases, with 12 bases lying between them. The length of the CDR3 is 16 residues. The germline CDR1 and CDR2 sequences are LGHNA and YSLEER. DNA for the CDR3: TGCGCCAGCAGCCAAGGCCTGACAGCAGCTAATGAAAAACTGTTTTTT. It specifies CASSQGLTAANEKLFF.

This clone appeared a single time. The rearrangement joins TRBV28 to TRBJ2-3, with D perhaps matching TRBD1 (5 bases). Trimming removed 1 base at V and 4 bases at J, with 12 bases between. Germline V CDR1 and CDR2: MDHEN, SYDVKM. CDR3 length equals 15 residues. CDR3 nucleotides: TGTGCCAGCAGTTTATTTGGGGCCTACGCAGATACGCAGTATTTT. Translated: CASSLFGAYADTQYF.

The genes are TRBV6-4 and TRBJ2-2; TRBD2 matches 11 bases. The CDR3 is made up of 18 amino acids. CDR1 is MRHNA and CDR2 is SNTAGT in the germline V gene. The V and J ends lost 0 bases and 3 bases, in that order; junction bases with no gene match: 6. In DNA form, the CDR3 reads TGTGCCAGCAGTGACTCGGATAGCGGGGGGGCGGACACCGGGGAGCTGTTTTTT. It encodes CASSDSDSGGADTGELFF.

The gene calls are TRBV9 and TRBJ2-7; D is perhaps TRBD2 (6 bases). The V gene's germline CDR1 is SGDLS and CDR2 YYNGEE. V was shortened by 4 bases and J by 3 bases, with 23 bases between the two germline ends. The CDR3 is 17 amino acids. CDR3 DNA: TGTGCCAGCAGCCCTCGGGCGTCCGGCGGGGCCGGCTACGAGCAGTACTTC. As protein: CASSPRASGGAGYEQYF.

For the CDR3, the DNA is TGCGCCAGCAGCTATGGAGGTCAGCAGTATTTT. The encoded protein is CASSYGGQQYF. V usage is TRBV10-1 and J usage is TRBJ2-3; the D gene is possibly TRBD2 (5 bases). V lost 6 bases to trimming and J lost 11 bases, with 12 bases between them. Germline CDR1 and CDR2: WNHNN and SYGVQD (reference sequence). CDR3 length: 11 residues.

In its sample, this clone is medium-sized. This chain's CDR3 is CASSTGAGNTIYF. In DNA, the CDR3 is TGTGCCAGCAGTACGGGGGCTGGAAACACCATATATTTT. The chain couples TRBV27 to TRBJ1-3, with D tentatively TRBD1 (5 bases). The germline gives CDR1 MNHEY, CDR2 SMNVEV (reference sequence). There are 13 residues in the CDR3. Trimming cost V 5 bases and J 2 bases, with 7 bases left between them.

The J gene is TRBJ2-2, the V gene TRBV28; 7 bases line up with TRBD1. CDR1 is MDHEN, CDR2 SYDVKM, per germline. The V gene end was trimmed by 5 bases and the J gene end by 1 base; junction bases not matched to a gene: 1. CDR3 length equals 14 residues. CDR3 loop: CASSRQGNTGELFF. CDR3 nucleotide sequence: TGTGCCAGCAGTCGACAGGGGAACACCGGGGAGCTGTTTTTT.

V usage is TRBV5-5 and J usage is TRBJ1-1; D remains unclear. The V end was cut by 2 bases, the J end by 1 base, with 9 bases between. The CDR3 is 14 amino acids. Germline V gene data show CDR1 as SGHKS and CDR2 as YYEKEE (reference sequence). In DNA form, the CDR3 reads TGTGCCAGCAGCTTTGGTCAGAAGAACACTGAAGCTTTCTTT. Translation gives CASSFGQKNTEAFF.

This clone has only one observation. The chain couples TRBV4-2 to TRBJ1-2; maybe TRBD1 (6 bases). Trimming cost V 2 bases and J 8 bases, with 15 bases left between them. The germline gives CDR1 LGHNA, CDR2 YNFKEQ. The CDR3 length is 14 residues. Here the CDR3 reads CASSQPDSTLGYTF. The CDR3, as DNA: TGTGCCAGCAGCCAACCGGACAGTACGTTAGGCTACACCTTC.

DNA of the CDR3: TGTGCCAGCAGCTTGGCCCAGGGGGGCTCCCGGTCTGAGCAGTACTTC. It is translated as CASSLAQGGSRSEQYF. The chain recombines TRBV7-2 with TRBJ2-7; possible D gene TRBD1, 7 bases. The CDR3 sequence is 16 residues long. With 3 bases removed from V and 7 bases from J, the gap between germline ends came to 22 bases. CDR1 is SGHTA and CDR2 is FQGNSA in the germline V gene.

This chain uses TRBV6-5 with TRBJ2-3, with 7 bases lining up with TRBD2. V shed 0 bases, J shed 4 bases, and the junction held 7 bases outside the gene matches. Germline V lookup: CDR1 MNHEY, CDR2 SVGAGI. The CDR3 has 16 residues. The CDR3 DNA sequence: TGTGCCAGCAGTTACTCGATGACGGGGGGAGCAGATACGCAGTATTTT. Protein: CASSYSMTGGADTQYF.

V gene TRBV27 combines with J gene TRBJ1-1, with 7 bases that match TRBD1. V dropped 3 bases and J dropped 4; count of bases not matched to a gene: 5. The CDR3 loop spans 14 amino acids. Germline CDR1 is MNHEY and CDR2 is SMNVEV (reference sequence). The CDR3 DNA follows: TGTGCCAGCAGTTTTTACAGGGGAAGCACTGAAGCTTTCTTT. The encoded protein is CASSFYRGSTEAFF.

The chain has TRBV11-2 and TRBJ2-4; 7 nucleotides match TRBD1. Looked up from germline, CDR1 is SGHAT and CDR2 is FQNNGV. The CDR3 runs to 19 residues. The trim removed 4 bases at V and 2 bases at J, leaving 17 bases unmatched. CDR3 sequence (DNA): TGTGCCAGCAGCTATTTTAGTGTGAGACAGGGAGCCCCCAAAAACATTCAGTACTTC. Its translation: CASSYFSVRQGAPKNIQYF.

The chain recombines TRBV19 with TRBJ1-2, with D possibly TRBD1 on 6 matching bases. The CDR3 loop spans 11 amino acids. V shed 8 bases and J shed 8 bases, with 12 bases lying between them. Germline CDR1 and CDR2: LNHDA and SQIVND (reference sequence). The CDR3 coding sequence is TGTGCCAGTTTCACAGGGCAAGGCTACACCTTC. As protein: CASFTGQGYTF.

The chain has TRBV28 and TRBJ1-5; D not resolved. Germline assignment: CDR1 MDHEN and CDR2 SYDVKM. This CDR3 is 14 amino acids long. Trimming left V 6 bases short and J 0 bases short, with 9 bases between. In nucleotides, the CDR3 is TGTGCCAGCAGGGGCGTTGTTAGCAATCAGCCCCAGCATTTT. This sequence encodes CASRGVVSNQPQHF.

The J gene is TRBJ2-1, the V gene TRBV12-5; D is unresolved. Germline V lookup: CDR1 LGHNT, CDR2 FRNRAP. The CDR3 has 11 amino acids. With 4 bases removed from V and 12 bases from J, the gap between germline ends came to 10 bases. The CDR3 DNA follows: TGTGCTAGTGGTTGGGCCCCAGGGCAGTTCTTC. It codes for CASGWAPGQFF.